This T cell receptor beta chain stems from a study of PD-1 blockade in classical Hodgkin lymphoma. Background on the study: The patients were dosed with nivolumab 3 mg/kg, infused intravenously every 2 weeks.

This clone has a single count. Its antigen remains unknown. Germline assignment: CDR1 LNHDA and CDR2 SQIVND (reference sequence). This CDR3 spans 17 amino acids. With 0 bases clipped from V and 7 bases from J, the junction kept 9 bases outside the gene matches. Brentuximab vedotin exposure varied, and every patient relapsed after autologous stem cell transplantation. Magnetic negative selection purified CD4+ T cells from thawed PBMCs. General observations from the study: CD4+ but not CD8+ TCR diversity rose significantly by C4D1. Patients starting nivolumab less than 1 year after ASCT had lower diversity and were excluded from later analyses. Relapsed/refractory patients reportedly had the lowest baseline TCR diversity, below newly diagnosed patients, who were below healthy donors.

Data came from immunoSEQ multiplex PCR; TCRdb stores just in-frame clones and leaves some out. The sample records roughly 7,000 clones, approximately 80% being singletons. The clonotype originates from a human donor with classical Hodgkin lymphoma. This chain joins TRBV19 and TRBJ2-2; 9 nucleotides match TRBD1. The specimen was CD4+ T cells from blood, collected at baseline. CDR3 sequence (DNA): TGTGCCAGTAGTATAGATACCGGGACAGGGTTAAACGGGGAGCTGTTTTTT. Its protein is CASSIDTGTGLNGELFF.